Shown below are 22 T cell receptor beta chains from a single sample sequenced in a study of blood T cell repertoires in COVID-19. Profiled with immunoSEQ multiplex PCR; TCRdb holds only in-frame clones, not every one. The sample includes about 98,000 clones, just under 85% seen only once; the top ten take over 9.5%. Sequencing was done on a sample of peripheral blood. All receptors derive from a man aged 40-50 years with active or convalescent COVID-19.

This clone was seen only once. This chain joins TRBV7-6 and TRBJ2-7, with D possibly TRBD1 on 7 matching bases. The V end was cut by 1 base, the J end by 5 bases, with 12 bases between. The CDR3 spans 14 residues. Germline loops: CDR1 SGHVS, CDR2 FNYEAQ. For the CDR3, the DNA is TGTGCCAGCAGCTTAGGGCAGGGGGAGGACGAGCAGTACTTC. This encodes CASSLGQGEDEQYF.

The V gene is TRBV3-1 (or the pseudogene TRBV3-2), the J gene TRBJ2-7; the match to TRBD1 covers 8 bases. Per germline, CDR1 LGHDT and CDR2 YNNKEL (reference sequence). The CDR3 totals 15 residues. Trimming removed 3 bases from V and 0 bases from J; junction bases left unmatched: 4. DNA of the CDR3: TGTGCCAGCAGCCAGGCCGGGACAGGCTCCTACGAGCAGTACTTC. Translation gives CASSQAGTGSYEQYF.

The chain uses TRBV9 and TRBJ2-6; maybe TRBD1 (5 bases). V lost 5 bases to trimming and J lost 0 bases, with 9 bases between them. CDR1 and CDR2 (germline): SGDLS, YYNGEE. The CDR3 is 15 residues long. The CDR3 sequence: CASSLRVSGANVLTF. The CDR3 DNA sequence: TGTGCCAGCAGTCTCAGGGTCTCTGGGGCCAACGTCCTGACTTTC.

This sequence joins TRBV2 and TRBJ1-2; tentative D call: TRBD1 (6 bases). Germline V gene data show CDR1 as SNHLY and CDR2 as FYNNEI. V was clipped by 6 bases and J by 0 bases, with 17 bases between them. This CDR3 has 16 amino acids. CDR3 loop: CASSEAGGHPNYGYTF. In nucleotides, the CDR3 is TGTGCCAGCAGCGAGGCGGGGGGCCACCCTAACTATGGCTACACCTTC. The whole variable domain, filled in from reference TRBV2 and TRBJ1-2, reads EPEVTQTPSHQVTQMGQEVILRCVPISNHLYFYWYRQILGQKVEFLVSFYNNEISEKSEIFDDQFSVERPDGSNFTLKIRSTKLEDSAMYFCASSEAGGHPNYGYTFGSGTRLTVV.

The CDR3 reads CASSYPQGNSPLHF. The CDR3 DNA reads as TGTGCCAGCAGTTACCCACAGGGGAACTCACCCCTCCACTTT. The chain combines TRBV6-5 with TRBJ1-6; 7 bases are shared with TRBD1. Germline V gives CDR1 MNHEY, CDR2 SVGAGI. V trimming: 2 bases; J trimming: 10 bases; junction bases outside the gene matches: 5. This CDR3 is built from 14 residues.

This chain joins TRBV7-2 and TRBJ1-1; TRBD1 might be the D (5 bases). The germline V gene encodes CDR1 SGHTA and CDR2 FQGNSA. The germline V and J ends were trimmed by 2 bases and 1 base, with 8 bases remaining between them. The CDR3 length is 14 residues. The CDR3 here is CASSLQGGNTEAFF. In DNA form, the CDR3 reads TGTGCCAGCAGCTTACAGGGTGGGAACACTGAAGCTTTCTTT.

The J gene is TRBJ2-7, the V gene TRBV30; D not resolved. Germline V gene data show CDR1 as GTSNPN and CDR2 as SVGIG (reference sequence). The CDR3 has 12 residues. V gave up 0 bases and J gave up 3 bases, with 6 bases separating them. CDR3 region: CAWSVPGYEQYF. The DNA of the CDR3 is TGTGCCTGGAGTGTACCGGGCTACGAGCAGTACTTC.

The J gene is TRBJ1-5, the V gene TRBV19, with TRBD1 matching 7 bases. The CDR3 spans 16 residues. Germline lookup yields CDR1 LNHDA and CDR2 SQIVND (reference sequence). V gave up 4 bases and J gave up 0 bases; unmatched junction bases: 6. This CDR3 is CASSTLGTASNQPQHF. Here the CDR3 DNA reads TGTGCCAGTAGTACCCTCGGGACAGCTAGCAATCAGCCCCAGCATTTT.

The chain joins TRBV7-8 to TRBJ1-5, with D possibly matching TRBD1 (5 bases). The CDR3 is 16 amino acids. In germline, CDR1 is SGHVS, CDR2 FQNEAQ. Deletions cut 2 bases from V and 10 bases from J, with 21 bases between. CDR3 DNA sequence: TGTGCCAGCAGCTTAAGTCAAGGACAACTATCTCCCCCCCAGCATTTT. Amino acids: CASSLSQGQLSPPQHF.

The chain recombines TRBV4-3 with TRBJ2-1; a weak D match, TRBD1 (8 bases). This CDR3 is 16 amino acids long. The germline gives CDR1 LGHNA, CDR2 YSLEER. Deletions cut 6 bases from V and 3 bases from J, with 18 bases between. The CDR3 bases are TGCGCCAGCAGTCAGGGGGCGGGGGAGGGCTACAATGAGCAGTTCTTC. Protein: CASSQGAGEGYNEQFF.

The V gene is TRBV9, the J gene TRBJ1-2; unclear D gene. From germline, CDR1 is SGDLS and CDR2 YYNGEE. There are 14 residues in the CDR3. V dropped 0 bases and J dropped 8 bases, with 14 bases sitting between them. For the CDR3, the DNA is TGTGCCAGCAGCGTAGACTTGTCTGCCTCCGGCTACACCTTC. It encodes CASSVDLSASGYTF.

The chain recombines TRBV18 with TRBJ1-6, with 9 bases identical to TRBD1. With 3 bases clipped from V and 9 bases from J, the junction kept 9 bases outside the gene matches. This CDR3 spans 16 amino acids. CDR1 and CDR2 from the germline V gene are KGHSH and LQKENI. CDR3 residues: CASSPFSGQGGSPLHF. In DNA, the CDR3 is TGTGCCAGCTCACCCTTTTCGGGACAGGGAGGTTCACCCCTCCACTTT.

The chain couples TRBV3-1 (or the pseudogene TRBV3-2) to TRBJ1-4; 7 bases fit TRBD1. The CDR3 contains 15 residues. Germline loops: CDR1 LGHDT, CDR2 YNNKEL (reference sequence). V gave up 1 base and J gave up 5 bases; unmatched junction bases: 4. The CDR3 here is CASSQGGTDNEKLFF. The DNA for the CDR3 is TGTGCCAGCAGCCAAGGGGGGACAGACAATGAAAAACTGTTTTTT.

The chain combines TRBV19 with TRBJ2-7, with D perhaps TRBD2 (6 bases). V was cut by 3 bases and J by 5 bases, with 14 bases left in between. The CDR3 covers 14 residues. The germline CDR1 and CDR2 sequences are LNHDA and SQIVND (reference sequence). CDR3 protein: CASSIMGTQNEQYF. The DNA of the CDR3 is TGTGCCAGTAGTATCATGGGGACTCAAAACGAGCAGTACTTC.

This clone has only a few counts. This chain uses TRBV6-5 with TRBJ1-5; D possibly corresponds to TRBD1 (6 bases). This CDR3 is 13 amino acids long. Trimming left V 6 bases short and J 5 bases short, with 11 bases between. Germline V gene sequence: CDR1 MNHEY, CDR2 SVGAGI. CDR3 nucleotides: TGTGCCAGCAGGAAAACAGGGTATCAGCCCCAGCATTTT. This gives the protein CASRKTGYQPQHF.

V usage is TRBV30 and J usage is TRBJ1-5; D call uncertain. Trimming cost V 4 bases and J 5 bases, with 9 bases left between them. The CDR3 consists of 12 residues. CDR1 and CDR2 (germline): GTSNPN, SVGIG (reference sequence). The DNA of the CDR3 is TGTGCCTGGAATCGGGATTATCAGCCCCAGCATTTT. Translating it yields CAWNRDYQPQHF.

CDR3 coding DNA: TGTGCCAGCACCCACCTACTAGCGGGGGGGCTCAATGAGCAGTTCTTC. The encoded protein is CASTHLLAGGLNEQFF. The J gene is TRBJ2-1, the V gene TRBV3-1 (or the pseudogene TRBV3-2); 13 nucleotides line up with TRBD2. V shed 7 bases, J shed 6 bases, and the junction held 9 bases outside the gene matches. CDR1 is LGHDT, CDR2 YNNKEL, per germline (reference sequence). The CDR3 contains 16 residues.

The V and J genes are TRBV5-1 and TRBJ1-2; TRBD1 matches at 9 bases. The CDR3 has 14 amino acids. With 3 bases clipped from V and 6 bases from J, the junction kept 6 bases outside the gene matches. Per the germline V gene, CDR1 is SGHRS and CDR2 is YFSETQ. The CDR3, as DNA: TGCGCCAGCAGCTACGAAGGGACAGGGAATGGCTACACCTTC. It translates to CASSYEGTGNGYTF.

The V gene is TRBV29-1, the J gene TRBJ1-2, with D possibly TRBD1 on 5 matching bases. Germline lookup yields CDR1 SQVTM and CDR2 ANQGSEA. The CDR3 is 12 residues long. Trimming removed 4 bases from V and 5 bases from J, with 11 bases in between. This CDR3 is CSVVGDRYGYTF. The CDR3 DNA sequence: TGCAGCGTTGTAGGGGATAGGTATGGCTACACCTTC.

This rearrangement joins TRBV18 to TRBJ2-5; D is perhaps TRBD2 (7 bases). The length of the CDR3 is 15 residues. The germline V gene has CDR1 KGHSH and CDR2 LQKENI. Trimming left V 0 bases short and J 4 bases short, with 12 bases between. CDR3 nucleotides: TGTGCCAGCTCACCACCGGCGGGGGCAAGAGAGACCCAGTACTTC. This translates into CASSPPAGARETQYF.

The gene calls are TRBV3-1 (or the pseudogene TRBV3-2) and TRBJ2-5; possible D gene TRBD2, 5 bases. CDR1 is LGHDT, CDR2 YNNKEL, per germline (reference sequence). This CDR3 has 13 amino acids. V was shortened by 4 bases and J by 5 bases, with 11 bases between the two germline ends. The CDR3 protein is CASSPVTRETQYF. As DNA, the CDR3 is TGTGCCAGCAGCCCAGTTACTAGGGAGACCCAGTACTTC.

This clone appeared a single time. This sequence joins TRBV5-1 and TRBJ1-4; 9 bases align to TRBD1. The CDR3 length is 15 residues. The germline gives CDR1 SGHRS, CDR2 YFSETQ. V dropped 4 bases and J dropped 8; count of bases not matched to a gene: 9. CDR3 protein: CASSLLTGGGEKLFF. DNA for the CDR3: TGCGCCAGCAGCCTCCTAACAGGGGGCGGAGAAAAACTGTTTTTT.